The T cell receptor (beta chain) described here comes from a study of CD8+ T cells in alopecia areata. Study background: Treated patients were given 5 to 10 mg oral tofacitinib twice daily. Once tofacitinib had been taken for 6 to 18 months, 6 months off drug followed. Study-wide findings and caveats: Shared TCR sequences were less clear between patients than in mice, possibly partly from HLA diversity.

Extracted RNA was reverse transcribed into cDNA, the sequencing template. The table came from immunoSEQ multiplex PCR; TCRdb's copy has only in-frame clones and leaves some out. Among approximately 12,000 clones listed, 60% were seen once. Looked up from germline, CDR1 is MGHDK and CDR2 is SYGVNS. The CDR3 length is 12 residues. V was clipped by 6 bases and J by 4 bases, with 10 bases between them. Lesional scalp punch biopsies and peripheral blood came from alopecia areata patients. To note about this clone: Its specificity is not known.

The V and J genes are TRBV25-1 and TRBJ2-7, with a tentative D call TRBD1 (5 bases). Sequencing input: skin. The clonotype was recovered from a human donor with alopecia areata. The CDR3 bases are TGTGCCAGCAGCAGGGCAGGGTACGAGCAGTACTTC. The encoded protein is CASSRAGYEQYF.